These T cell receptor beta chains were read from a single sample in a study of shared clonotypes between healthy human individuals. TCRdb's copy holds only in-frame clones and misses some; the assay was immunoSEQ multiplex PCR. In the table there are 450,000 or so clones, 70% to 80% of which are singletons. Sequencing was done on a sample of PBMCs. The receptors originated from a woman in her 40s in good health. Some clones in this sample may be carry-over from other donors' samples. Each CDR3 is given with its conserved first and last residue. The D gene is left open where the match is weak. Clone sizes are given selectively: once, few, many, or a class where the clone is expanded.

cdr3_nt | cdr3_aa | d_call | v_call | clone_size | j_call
TGTGCCAGCAGTTACTTCGGACTAGCGACGGAGACCCAGTACTTC | CASSYFGLATETQYF | TRBD2 | TRBV6-5 | - | TRBJ2-5
TGTGCCAGCAGTTCCGGGACTAGCGGGAGGGAGACCCAGTACTTC | CASSSGTSGRETQYF | TRBD2 | TRBV27 | - | TRBJ2-5
TGTGCCAGCAACCCGATCACAGAGACCTTCACAGATACGCAGTATTTT | CASNPITETFTDTQYF | - | TRBV5-5 | few | TRBJ2-3
TGTGCCAGCAGCTCCTTTGGGACTAGCGGGAGCGCAGATACGCAGTATTTT | CASSSFGTSGSADTQYF | TRBD2 | TRBV7-2 | - | TRBJ2-3
TGTGCCAGTAGTACCCAGGGACTAGGGACAGAGACCCAGTACTTC | CASSTQGLGTETQYF | TRBD2 | TRBV19 | many | TRBJ2-5
TGTGCCAGCAGTTTAATGGGAACAGCCCAGCATTTT | CASSLMGTAQHF | - | TRBV28 | once | TRBJ1-5
TGTGCCAGCTCCCACGGCCGGACAGGACTAACAGATACGCAGTATTTT | CASSHGRTGLTDTQYF | - | TRBV18 | few | TRBJ2-3
TGTGCCAGCAGCTTACCCGAGGAGGGACTTCTAACCTACGAGCAGTACTTC | CASSLPEEGLLTYEQYF | - | TRBV7-2 | many | TRBJ2-7
TGTGCCAGTAACAAACTTGGGGCGGGGTCCGAAGAGACCCAGTACTTC | CASNKLGAGSEETQYF | - | TRBV19 | - | TRBJ2-5
TGTGCCAGCAGCTTGGGGGACAGGGCCCCCTACGAGCAGTACTTC | CASSLGDRAPYEQYF | TRBD1 | TRBV5-6 | - | TRBJ2-7
TGCGCCAGCAGCCTGGTTCCGGGTTCCTACGAGCAGTACTTC | CASSLVPGSYEQYF | - | TRBV5-1 | - | TRBJ2-7
TGTGCCAGCTGGGTGGGAAATAGCACAGATACGCAGTATTTT | CASWVGNSTDTQYF | - | TRBV6-5 | - | TRBJ2-3
TGTGCCAGCAGCGCCCCCGGGACAGGGCCATACGAGCAGTACTTC | CASSAPGTGPYEQYF | TRBD1 | TRBV11-2 | - | TRBJ2-7
TGTGCCAGCAGCCAAGAGCTAGCGGGAGCCTACGAGCAGTACTTC | CASSQELAGAYEQYF | TRBD2 | TRBV4-2 | few | TRBJ2-7
TGTGCCAGCAGGGGTTTAGGGGAGCGAGAGACCCAGTACTTC | CASRGLGERETQYF | - | TRBV6-4 | - | TRBJ2-5
TGTGCCAGCAGCTTTCTGGACATTCAGTACTTC | CASSFLDIQYF | - | TRBV7-2 | - | TRBJ2-4
TGCGCCAGCAGCTTGAGCGGGACAGGGGGCACTGAAGCTTTCTTT | CASSLSGTGGTEAFF | TRBD1 | TRBV5-1 | - | TRBJ1-1
TGCGCCAGCAGCTTGGGAGTAGCTGGGAATGAGCAGTTCTTC | CASSLGVAGNEQFF | - | TRBV5-1 | - | TRBJ2-1
TGTGCCAGCAGGGATACAGACATGGCGTCCTACAATGAGCAGTTCTTC | CASRDTDMASYNEQFF | - | TRBV7-2 | - | TRBJ2-1